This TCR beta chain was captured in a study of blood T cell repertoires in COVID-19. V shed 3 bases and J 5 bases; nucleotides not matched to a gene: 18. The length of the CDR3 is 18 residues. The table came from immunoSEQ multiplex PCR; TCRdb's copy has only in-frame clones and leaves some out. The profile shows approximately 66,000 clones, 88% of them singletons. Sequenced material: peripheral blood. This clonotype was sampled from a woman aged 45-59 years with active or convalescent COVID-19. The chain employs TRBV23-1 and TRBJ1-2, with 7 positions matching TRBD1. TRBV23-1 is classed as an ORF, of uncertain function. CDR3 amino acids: CASSHYPILDRVRYGYTF. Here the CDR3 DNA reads TGCGCCAGCAGTCATTACCCAATCTTAGACAGGGTCAGGTATGGCTACACCTTC.